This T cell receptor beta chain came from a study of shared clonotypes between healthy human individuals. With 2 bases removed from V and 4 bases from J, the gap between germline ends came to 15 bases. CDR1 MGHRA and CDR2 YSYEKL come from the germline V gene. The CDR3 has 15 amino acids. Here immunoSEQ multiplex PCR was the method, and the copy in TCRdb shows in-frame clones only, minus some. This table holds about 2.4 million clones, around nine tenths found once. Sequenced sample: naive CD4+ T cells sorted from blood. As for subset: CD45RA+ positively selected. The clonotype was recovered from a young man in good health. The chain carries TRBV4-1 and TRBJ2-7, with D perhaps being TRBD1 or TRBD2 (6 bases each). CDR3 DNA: TGCGCCAGCAGCCAAAGAGGTGGGGGGCTATACGAGCAGTACTTC. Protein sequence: CASSQRGGGLYEQYF.